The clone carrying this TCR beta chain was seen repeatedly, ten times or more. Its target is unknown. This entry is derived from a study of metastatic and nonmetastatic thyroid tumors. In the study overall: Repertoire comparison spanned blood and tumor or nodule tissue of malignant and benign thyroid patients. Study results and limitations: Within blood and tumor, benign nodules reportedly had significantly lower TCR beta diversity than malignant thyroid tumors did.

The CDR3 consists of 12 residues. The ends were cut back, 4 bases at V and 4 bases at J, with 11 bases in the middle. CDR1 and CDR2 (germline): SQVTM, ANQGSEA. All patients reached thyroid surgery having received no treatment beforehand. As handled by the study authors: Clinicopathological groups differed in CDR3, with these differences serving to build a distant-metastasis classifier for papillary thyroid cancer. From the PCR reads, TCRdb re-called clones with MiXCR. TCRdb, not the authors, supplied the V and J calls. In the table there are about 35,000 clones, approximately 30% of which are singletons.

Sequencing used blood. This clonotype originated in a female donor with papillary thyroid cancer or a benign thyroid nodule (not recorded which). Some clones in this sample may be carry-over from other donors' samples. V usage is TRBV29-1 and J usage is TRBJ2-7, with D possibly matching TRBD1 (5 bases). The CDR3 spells CSVVIGAYEQYF. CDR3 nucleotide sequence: TGCAGCGTTGTTATTGGGGCGTACGAGCAGTACTTC.